The clone carrying this T cell receptor (beta chain) appeared a few times. Its antigen is undetermined. With 60 Vbeta and 13 Jbeta primers, the PCR was carried out. Here immunoSEQ multiplex PCR was the method, and the copy in TCRdb shows in-frame clones only, minus some. The sample records some 170,000 clones, 70% to 75% being singletons. Trimming took 5 bases from V and 6 from J; bases not matched to a gene: 6. The CDR3 contains 15 residues. Germline CDR1 is SGHTA and CDR2 is FQGNSA. The data belong to a study of cytomegalovirus exposure and HLA in healthy donors. Study-wide results and limits: In a later analysis, common viral pathogens appeared linked to several of the most significant clusters. The classifier was said to identify cytomegalovirus status with high specificity and sensitivity. Accurate prediction of most subjects' HLA-A and HLA-B alleles from TCR beta sequences was reported.

V is TRBV7-2 and J is TRBJ2-4, with 11 bases that match TRBD2. The TCR originated in a man in his late teens or twenties in good health and CMV-seropositive. Sequencing was performed on PBMCs. The chain's CDR3 is CASSPSGRQGNIQYF. The CDR3 region has the DNA TGTGCCAGCAGCCCTAGCGGGAGGCAGGGAAACATTCAGTACTTC.